A selection of T cell receptor beta chains follows, all from one sample in a study of blood T cell repertoires in COVID-19. The assay was immunoSEQ multiplex PCR, and TCRdb's table has in-frame clones only and misses some. Among around 83,000 clones listed, under 90% were seen once. Source material: peripheral blood. The receptor source for this set is a woman in her 70s with acute or convalescent COVID-19. Each CDR3 is given with its conserved first and last residue. The D gene is left open where the match is weak. A clone size is listed for some rows: how often the clone was seen (once, few, many), or a class if it is expanded.

V	J	D	size	CDR3	DNA
TRBV2	TRBJ2-4	-	few	CASSRLGGDIQYF	TGTGCCAGCAGTCGGTTAGGGGGGGACATTCAGTACTTC
TRBV6-5	TRBJ1-1	TRBD1	-	CASSPDRGSEAFF	TGTGCCAGCAGTCCCGACAGGGGGTCTGAAGCTTTCTTT
TRBV10-2	TRBJ1-5	-	many	CASSESGHRNQPQHF	TGCGCCAGCAGTGAGTCGGGCCACCGCAATCAGCCCCAGCATTTT
TRBV5-5	TRBJ1-6	TRBD1	-	CASYRGTNSPLHF	TGTGCCAGCTACAGGGGTACTAATTCACCCCTCCACTTT
TRBV14	TRBJ2-1	TRBD2	-	CASRTSGSNEQFF	TGTGCCAGTAGGACTAGCGGGAGTAATGAGCAGTTCTTC
TRBV19	TRBJ1-2	TRBD1	-	CASQVQGAVYGYTF	TGTGCCAGCCAAGTACAGGGGGCGGTCTATGGCTACACCTTC
TRBV19	TRBJ2-2	TRBD1	-	CASITSGGNTGELFF	TGTGCCAGTATCACTTCAGGGGGAAACACCGGGGAGCTGTTTTTT
TRBV7-2	TRBJ1-2	-	-	CASLQTWASDGYTF	TGTGCCAGCCTCCAAACATGGGCGTCAGATGGCTACACCTTC
TRBV6-5	TRBJ2-5	TRBD2	-	CASSYQRGVRAQYF	TGTGCCAGCAGTTACCAGCGGGGGGTGAGGGCCCAGTACTTC
TRBV7-2	TRBJ2-4	-	few	CASSFGGSDIQYF	TGTGCCAGCAGCTTTGGGGGGTCGGACATTCAGTACTTC
TRBV7-6	TRBJ1-1	-	once	CASSPPGVPGTEAFF	TGTGCCAGCAGCCCGCCAGGGGTTCCGGGCACTGAAGCTTTCTTT
TRBV15	TRBJ2-2	-	-	CATSRDRSNTGELFF	TGTGCCACCAGCAGAGATCGGAGTAACACCGGGGAGCTGTTTTTT
TRBV4-1	TRBJ2-5	-	-	CASSRDTEETQYF	TGCGCCAGCAGCCGAGACACAGAGGAGACCCAGTACTTC
TRBV14	TRBJ1-2	TRBD1	-	CASSKNLQGDYGYTF	TGTGCCAGCAGCAAGAATTTACAGGGGGACTATGGCTACACCTTC
TRBV19	TRBJ2-1	TRBD1	-	CASSTGQGNSYNEQFF	TGTGCCAGTAGTACAGGACAGGGGAATTCCTACAATGAGCAGTTCTTC
TRBV15	TRBJ2-1	TRBD2	-	CATSRSSAGGEQFF	TGTGCCACAAGTAGATCCTCGGCGGGAGGTGAGCAGTTCTTC
TRBV5-1	TRBJ2-1	-	-	CASSSITSPPYNEQFF	TGCGCCAGCAGCTCAATTACTAGTCCCCCCTACAATGAGCAGTTCTTC
TRBV11-2	TRBJ2-3	-	once	CASSPSHGADTQYF	TGTGCCAGCAGCCCCTCCCACGGGGCAGATACGCAGTATTTT
TRBV18	TRBJ2-2	TRBD1	-	CASSLRRGIITAGELFF	TGTGCCAGCTCCCTACGCAGGGGGATAATAACCGCCGGGGAGCTGTTTTTT
TRBV7-9	TRBJ2-2	TRBD1	-	CASSWANTPGQRSTGELFF	TGTGCCAGCAGCTGGGCCAATACTCCGGGACAGAGGTCCACCGGGGAGCTGTTTTTT
TRBV5-1	TRBJ2-1	TRBD1	-	CASTGLGQGYNEQFF	TGCGCCAGCACAGGCCTAGGACAGGGATACAATGAGCAGTTCTTC
TRBV7-6	TRBJ2-1	TRBD2	-	CASSLASGEWNEQFF	TGTGCCAGCAGCTTAGCTAGCGGGGAATGGAATGAGCAGTTCTTC
TRBV18	TRBJ2-1	TRBD2	-	CASSPPSGGPYNEQFF	TGTGCCAGCTCACCACCGAGCGGGGGGCCCTACAATGAGCAGTTCTTC
TRBV6-1	TRBJ2-1	TRBD1	once	CASSEADRFNEQFF	TGTGCCAGCAGTGAAGCGGACAGGTTCAATGAGCAGTTCTTC
TRBV6-5	TRBJ1-1	-	once	CASSPPGWDTEAFF	TGTGCCAGCAGTCCCCCCGGGTGGGACACTGAAGCTTTCTTT
TRBV3-1/TRBV3-2	TRBJ2-2	-	-	CASSQSIGTGELFF	TGTGCCAGCAGCCAGTCGATCGGCACCGGGGAGCTGTTTTTT
TRBV15	TRBJ1-3	-	-	CATSRDQQGNTIYF	TGTGCCACCAGCAGAGATCAACAGGGAAACACCATATATTTT
TRBV2	TRBJ1-6	TRBD1	-	CASRQGNNSPLHF	TGTGCCAGTCGACAGGGAAATAATTCACCCCTCCACTTT
TRBV7-2	TRBJ1-1	-	-	CASSLVAATEAFF	TGTGCCAGCAGCTTAGTAGCCGCCACTGAAGCTTTCTTT
TRBV4-2	TRBJ1-1	TRBD1	-	CASSQDPGGREAFF	TGTGCCAGCAGCCAAGACCCAGGGGGTCGTGAAGCTTTCTTT
TRBV11-3	TRBJ2-1	TRBD2	-	CASAKGSGRANEQFF	TGTGCCAGCGCGAAGGGAAGCGGGAGGGCGAATGAGCAGTTCTTC
TRBV5-4	TRBJ1-2	-	-	CASSSVPGDVNYGYTF	TGTGCCAGCAGCTCAGTCCCAGGGGATGTTAACTATGGCTACACCTTC
TRBV10-2	TRBJ1-1	TRBD1	-	CASNPGQGARTEAFF	TGCGCCAGCAATCCGGGACAGGGGGCGAGGACTGAAGCTTTCTTT
TRBV5-3	TRBJ1-2	TRBD1	-	CARSLWDRVPYDDGYTF	TGTGCCAGAAGCTTGTGGGACAGGGTTCCCTATGATGATGGCTACACCTTC
TRBV28	TRBJ2-1	-	once	CASSPWLEQFF	TGTGCCAGCAGCCCCTGGCTTGAGCAGTTCTTC
TRBV30	TRBJ2-4	TRBD1	-	CAWSVVRQGFKNIQYF	TGTGCCTGGAGTGTGGTGAGACAGGGCTTCAAAAACATTCAGTACTTC
TRBV30	TRBJ1-5	-	-	CAWSVEAGLGNQPQHF	TGTGCCTGGAGTGTAGAGGCAGGGTTGGGCAATCAGCCCCAGCATTTT
TRBV5-1	TRBJ2-1	TRBD1	-	CASSYDRGGGLDEQFF	TGCGCCAGCAGCTACGACAGGGGAGGCGGCCTGGATGAGCAGTTCTTC
TRBV11-3	TRBJ2-3	-	-	CASSSRQSDTQYF	TGTGCCAGCAGCTCAAGACAGTCAGATACGCAGTATTTT
TRBV28	TRBJ1-1	-	-	CASSFLGPPTGNKNTEAFF	TGTGCCAGCAGTTTTCTTGGGCCGCCAACAGGGAACAAGAACACTGAAGCTTTCTTT
TRBV11-2	TRBJ2-6	-	-	CASSPVSVANVLTF	TGTGCCAGCAGCCCCGTCTCAGTGGCCAACGTCCTGACTTTC
TRBV5-1	TRBJ2-3	-	once	CASSLAGATQYF	TGCGCCAGCAGCTTGGCGGGTGCTACGCAGTATTTT
TRBV10-2	TRBJ2-2	TRBD1	once	CASRDTGGSNTGELFF	TGCGCCAGCAGGGATACAGGGGGCTCGAACACCGGGGAGCTGTTTTTT
TRBV7-9	TRBJ2-1	-	few	CASSFPPNINEQFF	TGTGCCAGCAGCTTCCCCCCTAATATCAATGAGCAGTTCTTC
TRBV5-1	TRBJ2-3	-	once	CASSLGGDLSTDTQYF	TGCGCCAGCAGCTTGGGGGGAGATCTTAGCACAGATACGCAGTATTTT
TRBV13	TRBJ1-1	TRBD1	few	CASSSWTGLNTEAFF	TGTGCCAGCAGCTCGTGGACAGGGCTGAACACTGAAGCTTTCTTT
TRBV19	TRBJ1-1	TRBD1	-	CASSLRGLTEAFF	TGTGCCAGTAGTCTCAGGGGGCTTACTGAAGCTTTCTTT
TRBV12-3/TRBV12-4	TRBJ2-2	-	few	CASSLRTGELFF	TGTGCCAGCAGTTTGAGGACCGGGGAGCTGTTTTTT
TRBV20-1	TRBJ2-3	-	few	CSASGNGVSTDTQYF	TGCAGTGCTAGTGGGAACGGGGTGAGCACAGATACGCAGTATTTT
TRBV19	TRBJ1-6	-	-	CASIVSHDSWNSPLHF	TGTGCCAGTATTGTTTCCCACGACAGTTGGAATTCACCCCTCCACTTT
TRBV29-1	TRBJ1-2	TRBD1	-	CSVGTGGYGYTF	TGCAGCGTTGGGACAGGGGGCTATGGCTACACCTTC